This T cell receptor (beta chain) was identified during a study of blood T cells in healthy people across ages. Study-level results: A strong correlation was found between TCR beta diversity and the percentage of naive T cells. More naive CD4+ cells and higher diversity were found in long-lived than in aged donors. Significant beta diversity loss was already apparent by age approximately 38, declining roughly linearly.

Regarding this clonotype: No antigen is known for it.

PCR was performed a second time for about 7 to 12 cycles using a sample-barcoded 5' primer and a J-beta primer mix. In TCRdb, the 5' RACE reads were re-called with MiXCR into one record per CDR3 protein. Among nearly 1 million distinct CDR3 sequences listed, roughly half were seen once. Sequenced sample: blood. The receptor was isolated from a woman aged 55-75 years in good health.

In DNA form, the CDR3 reads TGTGCCAGCGGCGAGATGGGCCTTTACAATGAGCAGTTCTTC. It encodes CASGEMGLYNEQFF. V usage is TRBV6-1 and J usage is TRBJ2-1, with unresolved D. V lost 8 bases, J lost 4 bases, and 15 bases lay in between. This CDR3 region has 14 residues. The germline gives CDR1 MNHNS, CDR2 SASEGT.